These 30 T cell receptor beta chains were sequenced from one sample in a study of shared clonotypes between healthy human individuals. Generated by immunoSEQ multiplex PCR, the TCRdb table keeps only in-frame clones and is missing some. The data show around 200,000 clones, over 80% seen once. Sequenced sample: naive CD4+ T cells sorted from blood. Subset specified: CD45RA+ positively selected. The source is a young woman in good health.

The chain recombines TRBV4-1 with TRBJ2-2; a weak D match, TRBD2 (6 bases). Per the germline V gene, CDR1 is MGHRA and CDR2 is YSYEKL. Trimming removed 2 bases at V and 2 bases at J, with 15 bases between. CDR3 size: 17 residues. The DNA of the CDR3 is TGCGCCAGCAGCCAAAACCGGGACTCCCTTAACACCGGGGAGCTGTTTTTT. It is translated as CASSQNRDSLNTGELFF.

The V gene is TRBV19, the J gene TRBJ2-5; D possibly matches TRBD1 or TRBD2 (5 bases each). The ends were cut back, 3 bases at V and 1 base at J, with 9 bases in the middle. CDR3 length: 14 residues. The germline V gene encodes CDR1 LNHDA and CDR2 SQIVND (reference sequence). CDR3 sequence reads: CASSIRGPQETQYF. In DNA form, the CDR3 reads TGTGCCAGTAGTATTAGGGGACCCCAAGAGACCCAGTACTTC.

The V call is TRBV19, the J call TRBJ2-3, with 7 bases identical to TRBD1. Germline CDR1 LNHDA, CDR2 SQIVND (reference sequence). The ends lost 1 base at V and 5 bases at J; junction bases unmatched: 3. This CDR3 spans 14 amino acids. Here the CDR3 reads CASSIAQGEDTQYF. The CDR3 DNA follows: TGTGCCAGTAGTATAGCCCAGGGGGAAGATACGCAGTATTTT.

V gene TRBV5-4 combines with J gene TRBJ1-3; D not certain. Deletions cut 3 bases from V and 2 bases from J, with 9 bases between. CDR1 and CDR2 from the germline V gene are SGHNT and YYREEE (reference sequence). CDR3 length: 14 amino acids. CDR3 sequence (DNA): TGTGCCAGCAGCTCGATCGGTACTGGAAACACCATATATTTT. Translating gives CASSSIGTGNTIYF.

The J gene is TRBJ2-1, the V gene TRBV4-1, with D perhaps TRBD2 (5 bases). Per the germline V gene, CDR1 is MGHRA and CDR2 is YSYEKL. This CDR3 region has 17 residues. Trimming removed 3 bases at V and 1 base at J, with 16 bases between. The CDR3 sequence: CASSQGIGRFSYNEQFF. The DNA of the CDR3 is TGCGCCAGCAGCCAGGGTATAGGGAGATTTTCCTACAATGAGCAGTTCTTC.

The chain is built from TRBV5-1 and TRBJ2-6; 10 nucleotides line up with TRBD1. CDR1 is SGHRS and CDR2 is YFSETQ in the germline V gene. The CDR3 covers 17 residues. V was pared by 6 bases and J by 1 base, with 7 bases of the junction left unmatched. The CDR3, as DNA: TGCGCCAGCAAGGCCGGGACAGGGGTGTCTGGGGCCAACGTCCTGACTTTC. Its translation is CASKAGTGVSGANVLTF.

This clone was observed once. This sequence joins TRBV19 and TRBJ2-7, with 10 bases lining up with TRBD1. From germline, CDR1 is LNHDA and CDR2 SQIVND (reference sequence). With V trimmed by 5 bases and J by 7 bases, 11 bases remained unmatched. CDR3 size: 15 residues. The CDR3 DNA reads TGTGCCAGTAGTGATCCGGGACAGGGGCTAAGAGAGCAGTACTTC. Amino acids: CASSDPGQGLREQYF.

This clone has a handful of counts. V is TRBV11-2 and J is TRBJ2-7; 8 bases fit TRBD2. Germline V lookup: CDR1 SGHAT, CDR2 FQNNGV. After removal of 1 base from V and 9 bases from J, the junction contained 11 bases not matched to a gene. The CDR3 sequence is 15 residues long. The CDR3 is CASSLVGLGGSGQYF. The CDR3 DNA reads as TGTGCCAGCAGCTTAGTGGGACTAGGGGGGTCGGGGCAGTACTTC.

This clone showed up just once. V gene TRBV13 combines with J gene TRBJ2-3; D possibly corresponds to TRBD2 (6 bases). Germline V gene lookup returns CDR1 PRHDT and CDR2 FYEKMQ (reference sequence). The length of the CDR3 is 17 residues. V shed 0 bases and J shed 4 bases, with 17 bases lying between them. The CDR3 sequence: CASSLGANGGKADTQYF. CDR3 sequence (DNA): TGTGCCAGCAGCTTAGGGGCCAATGGCGGGAAGGCAGATACGCAGTATTTT.

This chain joins TRBV4-1 and TRBJ1-5, with TRBD1 matching 10 bases. The germline gives CDR1 MGHRA, CDR2 YSYEKL. This CDR3 has 16 residues. V was pared by 0 bases and J by 4 bases, with 3 bases of the junction left unmatched. The CDR3 bases are TGCGCCAGCAGCCAAGACGGGGACAGGGGAAATCAGCCCCAGCATTTT. This gives the protein CASSQDGDRGNQPQHF.

This clone was seen once. The CDR3, as DNA: TGTGCCAGCAGCTTAACTTCCGGGGGGAATACCTACGAGCAGTACTTC. It codes for CASSLTSGGNTYEQYF. The rearrangement joins TRBV7-3 to TRBJ2-7; 7 positions agree with TRBD2. The CDR3 totals 16 residues. Losses at the gene ends were 0 bases for V and 2 bases for J; bases not matched to a gene: 7. Germline CDR1 SGHTA, CDR2 FQGTGA.

The chain joins TRBV5-8 to TRBJ1-4; perhaps TRBD1 as D (5 bases). Deletions cut 6 bases from V and 4 bases from J, with 22 bases between. The length of the CDR3 is 17 residues. The germline gives CDR1 SGHTS, CDR2 YDEGEE. The CDR3 loop reads CASIFTLSGTVNEKLFF. CDR3 coding DNA: TGTGCCAGCATCTTTACCCTCTCCGGGACGGTTAATGAAAAACTGTTTTTT.

J is TRBJ1-1 and V is TRBV2, with D uncertain. V was clipped by 7 bases and J by 0 bases, with 12 bases between them. This CDR3 region has 14 residues. The V gene's germline CDR1 is SNHLY and CDR2 FYNNEI. CDR3 DNA sequence: TGTGCCAGCATGTGGAACCCCATGAACACTGAAGCTTTCTTT. It translates to CASMWNPMNTEAFF.

This clone was counted once. The chain has TRBV19 and TRBJ2-7, with 16 bases aligning to TRBD2. CDR1 is LNHDA and CDR2 is SQIVND in the germline V gene (reference sequence). V was clipped by 4 bases and J by 5 bases; unmatched bases: 8. The CDR3 totals 17 residues. The CDR3 sequence is CASSTRGLAGGPHEQYF. CDR3 DNA: TGTGCCAGTAGTACCCGGGGACTAGCGGGAGGGCCCCACGAGCAGTACTTC. Filled out from reference TRBV19 and TRBJ2-7, the complete variable domain reads DGGITQSPKYLFRKEGQNVTLSCEQNLNHDAMYWYRQDPGQGLRLIYYSQIVNDFQKGDIAEGYSVSREKKESFPLTVTSAQKNPTAFYLCASSTRGLAGGPHEQYFGPGTRLTVT.

This chain joins TRBV25-1 and TRBJ2-6, with D unclear. V dropped 0 bases and J dropped 2 bases, with 8 bases sitting between them. The germline gives CDR1 MGHDK, CDR2 SYGVNS. This CDR3 has 16 residues. This CDR3 reads CASSEYWSAGANVLTF. DNA for the CDR3: TGTGCCAGCAGTGAATATTGGAGCGCTGGGGCCAACGTCCTGACTTTC.

The V call is TRBV9, the J call TRBJ2-7; D perhaps matches TRBD1 (6 bases). The V gene lost 4 bases and the J gene lost 0 bases, with 11 bases spanning the gap. Germline V lookup: CDR1 SGDLS, CDR2 YYNGEE. The CDR3 runs 14 residues. The CDR3 DNA is TGTGCCAGCAGCCCAGGACAGAGCTCCTACGAGCAGTACTTC. Its protein is CASSPGQSSYEQYF. Filled out from reference TRBV9 and TRBJ2-7, the complete variable domain reads DSGVTQTPKHLITATGQRVTLRCSPRSGDLSVYWYQQSLDQGLQFLIQYYNGEERAKGNILERFSAQQFPDLHSELNLSSLELGDSALYFCASSPGQSSYEQYFGPGTRLTVT.

The gene calls are TRBV14 and TRBJ1-1; unclear D gene. With 1 base removed from V and 12 bases from J, the gap between germline ends came to 12 bases. Germline V gene data show CDR1 as SGHDN and CDR2 as FVKESK. The CDR3 totals 12 residues. The CDR3 loop is CASSQAPFLPFF. Here the CDR3 DNA reads TGTGCCAGCAGCCAAGCTCCTTTCCTCCCTTTCTTT.

J is TRBJ1-1 and V is TRBV19; tentatively, D is TRBD1 (5 bases). Trimming left V 10 bases short and J 5 bases short, with 26 bases between. This CDR3 contains 16 residues. The germline V gene has CDR1 LNHDA and CDR2 SQIVND (reference sequence). CDR3 protein: CATSSRVVEGRTEAFF. For the CDR3, the DNA is TGTGCCACATCATCTCGGGTCGTGGAGGGGAGGACTGAAGCTTTCTTT.

The chain combines TRBV6-5 with TRBJ1-1; tentative D call: TRBD1 (5 bases). CDR1 and CDR2 (germline): MNHEY, SVGAGI. The CDR3 consists of 11 residues. V lost 2 bases, J lost 11 bases, and 9 bases lay in between. The chain's CDR3 is CASSYAGTAFF. CDR3 DNA: TGTGCCAGCAGTTACGCTGGGACGGCTTTCTTT.

The chain uses TRBV7-2 and TRBJ2-7, with 12 bases fitting TRBD2. The germline CDR1 and CDR2 sequences are SGHTA and FQGNSA. With V trimmed by 0 bases and J by 6 bases, 3 bases remained unmatched. The CDR3 length is 15 residues. In DNA, the CDR3 is TGTGCCAGCAGCTTAGCCCGACTAGCGGGAGTCGAGCAGTACTTC. Amino acid sequence: CASSLARLAGVEQYF.

This clone was seen more than once but under ten times. V gene TRBV2 combines with J gene TRBJ1-5, with TRBD1 matching 7 bases. After removal of 3 bases from V and 8 bases from J, the junction contained 4 bases not matched to a gene. The CDR3 totals 13 residues. Germline CDR1 is SNHLY and CDR2 is FYNNEI. In nucleotides, the CDR3 is TGTGCCAGCAGTGATTGGGACAGTGAGCCCCAGCATTTT. As protein: CASSDWDSEPQHF.

The V and J genes are TRBV25-1 and TRBJ2-3, with TRBD2 matching over 11 bases. Germline V lookup: CDR1 MGHDK, CDR2 SYGVNS. This CDR3 has 16 amino acids. V was pared by 1 base and J by 7 bases, with 7 bases of the junction left unmatched. CDR3 region: CASSESTSGSRYTQYF. The CDR3 coding sequence is TGTGCCAGCAGTGAATCTACTAGCGGGAGTAGGTATACGCAGTATTTT.

CDR3 amino acids: CASSRLEGAYEQYF. As DNA, the CDR3 is TGTGCCAGCAGCCGACTCGAGGGGGCCTACGAGCAGTACTTC. The chain employs TRBV11-2 and TRBJ2-7; tentative D call: TRBD1 (6 bases). Germline CDR1 and CDR2: SGHAT and FQNNGV. V dropped 5 bases and J dropped 2 bases, with 13 bases sitting between them. The CDR3 is made up of 14 amino acids. Based on the CDR3 plus reference TRBV11-2 and TRBJ2-7, the full variable domain is EAGVAQSPRYKIIEKRQSVAFWCNPISGHATLYWYQQILGQGPKLLIQFQNNGVVDDSQLPKDRFSAERLKGVDSTLKIQPAKLEDSAVYLCASSRLEGAYEQYFGPGTRLTVT.

The chain uses TRBV25-1 and TRBJ2-3; D perhaps matches TRBD2 (6 bases). CDR3 length: 15 amino acids. Looked up from germline, CDR1 is MGHDK and CDR2 is SYGVNS. Trimming shortened V by 8 bases and J by 0 bases, and 15 bases separated the two germline ends. The CDR3 DNA follows: TGTGCCAGCTCCTTCTTGGGGAGGAGCACAGATACGCAGTATTTT. Translation gives CASSFLGRSTDTQYF.

This sequence joins TRBV10-3 and TRBJ1-1; the D is unclear. CDR1 ENHRY and CDR2 SYGVKD come from the germline V gene. The V gene lost 2 bases and the J gene lost 7 bases, with 14 bases spanning the gap. CDR3 size: 14 residues. CDR3 residues: CAISERTGGSEAFF. In DNA form, the CDR3 reads TGTGCCATCAGTGAGCGGACTGGTGGTAGTGAAGCTTTCTTT.

The genes are TRBV7-2 and TRBJ2-5; 9 bases agree with TRBD2. Per germline, CDR1 SGHTA and CDR2 FQGNSA. The CDR3 spans 13 residues. V lost 10 bases to trimming and J lost 3 bases; unmatched junction nucleotides: 6. The CDR3 spells CAIPGLAKETQYF. CDR3 nucleotides: TGTGCCATACCTGGACTAGCGAAAGAGACCCAGTACTTC.

This clone has just one count. V usage is TRBV9 and J usage is TRBJ1-2; tentatively, D is TRBD1 (6 bases). V was clipped by 3 bases and J by 5 bases, with 17 bases between them. Per the germline V gene, CDR1 is SGDLS and CDR2 is YYNGEE. This CDR3 contains 15 residues. This CDR3 is CASSGLRGIQYGYTF. For the CDR3, the DNA is TGTGCCAGCAGCGGTTTAAGGGGGATTCAGTATGGCTACACCTTC.

The V call is TRBV5-1, the J call TRBJ2-7, with a tentative D call TRBD1 (6 bases). Trimming cost V 1 base and J 4 bases, with 21 bases left between them. Per the germline V gene, CDR1 is SGHRS and CDR2 is YFSETQ. The CDR3 sequence is 17 residues long. The CDR3 loop reads CASSLRFLQGSSYEQYF. DNA of the CDR3: TGCGCCAGCAGCTTGAGATTTTTGCAGGGGTCTAGTTACGAGCAGTACTTC.

The genes are TRBV4-2 and TRBJ2-1, with 7 bases aligning to TRBD2. The CDR3 is 15 amino acids. In germline, CDR1 is LGHNA, CDR2 YNFKEQ. With V trimmed by 3 bases and J by 9 bases, 11 bases remained unmatched. In DNA, the CDR3 is TGTGCCAGCAGCCAGGCCGGGACTACCTGGGGTGAGCAGTTCTTC. This sequence encodes CASSQAGTTWGEQFF.

This chain links TRBV2 with TRBJ1-5, with D possibly matching TRBD1 (5 bases). There are 15 residues in the CDR3. V gave up 4 bases and J gave up 3 bases, with 13 bases separating them. From germline, CDR1 is SNHLY and CDR2 FYNNEI. CDR3 loop: CASSVQQALNQPQHF. The CDR3 bases are TGTGCCAGCAGTGTTCAACAGGCCCTCAATCAGCCCCAGCATTTT.